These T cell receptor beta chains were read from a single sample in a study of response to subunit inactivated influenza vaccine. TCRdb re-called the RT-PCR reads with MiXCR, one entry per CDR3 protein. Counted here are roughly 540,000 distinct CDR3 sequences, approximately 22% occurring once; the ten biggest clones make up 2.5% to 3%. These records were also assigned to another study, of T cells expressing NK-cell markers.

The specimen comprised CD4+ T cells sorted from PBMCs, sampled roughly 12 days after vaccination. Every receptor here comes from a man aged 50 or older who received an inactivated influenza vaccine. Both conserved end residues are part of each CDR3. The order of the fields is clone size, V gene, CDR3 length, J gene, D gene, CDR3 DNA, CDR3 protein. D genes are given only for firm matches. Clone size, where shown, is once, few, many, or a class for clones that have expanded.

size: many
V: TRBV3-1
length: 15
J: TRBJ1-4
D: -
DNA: TGTGCCAGCAGCCAAGACTTACAGGGAAGTGAAAAACTGTTTTTT
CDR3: CASSQDLQGSEKLFF

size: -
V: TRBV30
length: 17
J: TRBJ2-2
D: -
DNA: TGTGCCTGGAGTGTACAGAACAGGGCAGTCGGCACCGGGGAGCTGTTTTTT
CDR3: CAWSVQNRAVGTGELFF

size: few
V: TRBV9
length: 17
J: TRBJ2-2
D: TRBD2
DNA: TGTGCCAGCAGCGTAACAGCGGGAGGGCCTCGGGCCGGGGAGCTGTTTTTT
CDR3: CASSVTAGGPRAGELFF

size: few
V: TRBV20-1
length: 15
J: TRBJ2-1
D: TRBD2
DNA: TGCAGTGCTAGTGCACTAGCGGGTATTAACAATGAGCAGTTCTTC
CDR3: CSASALAGINNEQFF

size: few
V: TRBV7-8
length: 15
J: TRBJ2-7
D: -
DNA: TGTGCCAGCAGCCTCAGGGTTCTAGGGTCCTACGAGCAGTACTTC
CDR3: CASSLRVLGSYEQYF

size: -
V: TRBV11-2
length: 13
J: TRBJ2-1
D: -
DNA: TGTGCCAGCAGCTTAGGGCTTATGCTTGAGCAGTTCTTC
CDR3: CASSLGLMLEQFF

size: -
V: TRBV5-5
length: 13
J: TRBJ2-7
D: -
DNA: TGTGCCAGCAGCCTAGGACAGATCTACGAGCAGTACTTC
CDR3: CASSLGQIYEQYF

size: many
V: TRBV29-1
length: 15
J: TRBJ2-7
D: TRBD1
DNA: TGCAGCGTTTGTGAGGGGACAGGGGTTCTTGTTGAGCAGTACTTC
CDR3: CSVCEGTGVLVEQYF

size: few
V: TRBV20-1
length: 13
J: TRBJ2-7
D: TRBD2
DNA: TGCAGTGTGGCCCTAGCGGGAGGATACGAGCAGTACTTC
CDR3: CSVALAGGYEQYF

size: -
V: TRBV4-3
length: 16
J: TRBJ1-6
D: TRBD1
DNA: TGCGCCAGCAGCCATCAGGGACAGGGCCGGAATTCACCCCTCCACTTT
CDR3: CASSHQGQGRNSPLHF

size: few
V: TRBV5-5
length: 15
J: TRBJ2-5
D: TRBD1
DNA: TGTGCCAGCAGCCTCCAGGACAGGTACCAAGAGACCCAGTACTTC
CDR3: CASSLQDRYQETQYF

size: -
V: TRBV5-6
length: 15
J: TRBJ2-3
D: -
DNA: TGTGCCAGCAGCTTGGCTCTCTATAGCACAGATACGCAGTATTTT
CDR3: CASSLALYSTDTQYF

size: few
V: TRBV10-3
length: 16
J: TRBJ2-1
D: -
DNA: TGTGCCATCAGTGATAAGCGGGACAGGAGCTACAATGAGCAGTTCTTC
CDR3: CAISDKRDRSYNEQFF

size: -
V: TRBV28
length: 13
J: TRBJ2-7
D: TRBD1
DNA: TGTGCCAGCAGTTTACAGACAGGGGGTGAGCAGTACTTC
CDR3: CASSLQTGGEQYF

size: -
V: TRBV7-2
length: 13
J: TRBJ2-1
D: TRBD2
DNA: TGTGCCAGCAGCTTCGAGCGGGAGGGCCCTCTATTCTTC
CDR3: CASSFEREGPLFF

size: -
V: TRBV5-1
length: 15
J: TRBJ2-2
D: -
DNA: TGCGCCAGCAGCTTGGCCGCAGGGCACGCCGGGGAGCTGTTTTTT
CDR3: CASSLAAGHAGELFF

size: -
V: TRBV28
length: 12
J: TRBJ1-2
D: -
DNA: TGTGCCAGCAGTATGCGGGGGCTCGGCTACACCTTC
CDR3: CASSMRGLGYTF

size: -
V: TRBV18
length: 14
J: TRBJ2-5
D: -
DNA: TGTGCCAGCTCATCCCGGAGGAAAGGAGAGACCCAGTACTTC
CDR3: CASSSRRKGETQYF

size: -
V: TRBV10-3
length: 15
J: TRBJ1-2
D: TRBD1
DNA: TGTGCCATCAGTGAGAGAAGGACAGGCGATAACGGCTACACCTTC
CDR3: CAISERRTGDNGYTF

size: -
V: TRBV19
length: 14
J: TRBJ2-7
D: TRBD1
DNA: TGTGCCAGCGCCTCGGGGACAGGGGGCTACGAGCAGTACTTC
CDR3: CASASGTGGYEQYF

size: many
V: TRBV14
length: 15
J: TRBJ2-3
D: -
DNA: TGTGCCAGCAGCCGACAGTTGGCTAGCACAGATACGCAGTATTTT
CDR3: CASSRQLASTDTQYF

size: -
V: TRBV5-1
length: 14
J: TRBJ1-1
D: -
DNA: TGCGCCAGCAGCTTGGGCAGCCAGAACACTGAAGCTTTCTTT
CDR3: CASSLGSQNTEAFF

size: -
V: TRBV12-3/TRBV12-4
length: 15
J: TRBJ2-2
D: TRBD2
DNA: TGTGCCAGCACCCCCAGCGGGGTGAACACCGGGGAGCTGTTTTTT
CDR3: CASTPSGVNTGELFF

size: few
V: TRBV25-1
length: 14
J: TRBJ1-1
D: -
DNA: TGTGCCAGCAGTGAAACGGCGAGAGGCGCTGAAGCTTTCTTT
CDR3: CASSETARGAEAFF

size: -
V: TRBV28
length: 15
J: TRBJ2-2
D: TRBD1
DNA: TGTGCCAGCCGGTACAGGGGCTTGAACACCGGGGAGCTGTTTTTT
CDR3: CASRYRGLNTGELFF

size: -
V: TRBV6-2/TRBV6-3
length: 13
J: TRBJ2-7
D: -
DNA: TGTGCCAGCAGTTACCCAGATTCCTACGAGCAGTACTTC
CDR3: CASSYPDSYEQYF

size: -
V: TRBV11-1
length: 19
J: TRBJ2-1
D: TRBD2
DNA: TGTGCCAGCAGGTCCAGGCGACTAGCGGGGGTTGCCGCCTACAATGAGCAGTTCTTC
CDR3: CASRSRRLAGVAAYNEQFF

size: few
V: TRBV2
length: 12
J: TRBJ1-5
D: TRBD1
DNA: TGTGCCACCCGACAGGGGAATCAGCCCCAGCATTTT
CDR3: CATRQGNQPQHF

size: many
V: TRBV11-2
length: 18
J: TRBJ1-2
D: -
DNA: TGTGCCAGCAGCTTTCGCTCGTTTTCGCCCAGTCGGCGCTATGGCTACACCTTC
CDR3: CASSFRSFSPSRRYGYTF

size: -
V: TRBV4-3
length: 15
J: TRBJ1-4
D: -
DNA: TGCGCCAGCAGCCAAGTTGGGGGGACGGAGGAAAAACTGTTTTTT
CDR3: CASSQVGGTEEKLFF

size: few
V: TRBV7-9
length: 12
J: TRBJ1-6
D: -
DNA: TGTGCCAGCAGCTCGGATTATTCACCCCTCCACTTT
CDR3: CASSSDYSPLHF

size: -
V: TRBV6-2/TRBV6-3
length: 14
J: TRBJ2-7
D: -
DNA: TGTGCCAGCAGTTCCTGGGGCCGATTGCACGAGCAGTACTTC
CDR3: CASSSWGRLHEQYF

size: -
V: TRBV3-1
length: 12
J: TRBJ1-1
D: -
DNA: TGTGCCAGCAGCCCTCAGGGGACATTGAGAGTCTTT
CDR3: CASSPQGTLRVF

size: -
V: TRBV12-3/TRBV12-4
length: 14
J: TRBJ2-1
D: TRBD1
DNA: TGTGCCAGCAGTCGGTTACAGGGGGACAATGAGCAGTTCTTC
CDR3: CASSRLQGDNEQFF

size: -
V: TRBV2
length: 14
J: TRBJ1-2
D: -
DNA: TGTGCCAGCAGTGATATTGCCCCTAACTATGGCTACACCTTC
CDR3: CASSDIAPNYGYTF

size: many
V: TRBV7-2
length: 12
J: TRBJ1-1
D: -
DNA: TGTGCCAGCAGCTTAGAGAGCAGAGAAGCTTTCTTT
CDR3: CASSLESREAFF

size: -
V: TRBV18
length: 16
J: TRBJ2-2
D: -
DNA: TGTGCCAGCTCATCGCAGGGAGTCCTTACCACCGGGGAGCTGTTTTTT
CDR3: CASSSQGVLTTGELFF

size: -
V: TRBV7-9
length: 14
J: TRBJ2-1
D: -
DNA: TGTGCCAGCAGCTTAGGTACAGGGTACGGTGAGCAGTTCTTC
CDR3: CASSLGTGYGEQFF

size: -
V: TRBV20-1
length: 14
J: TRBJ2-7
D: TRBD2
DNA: TGCAGTGCTAGAGCCGGCGCTAGCGGATACGAGCAGTACTTC
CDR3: CSARAGASGYEQYF

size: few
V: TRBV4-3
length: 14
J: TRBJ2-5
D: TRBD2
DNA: TGCGCCAGCAGCCTCCGGGGGACTAGCGGGACCCAGTACTTC
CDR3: CASSLRGTSGTQYF

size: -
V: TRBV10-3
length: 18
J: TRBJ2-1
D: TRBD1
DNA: TGTGCCATCAGTGGGATGTCCGGGACAGGGATTTCCTACAATGAGCAGTTCTTC
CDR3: CAISGMSGTGISYNEQFF

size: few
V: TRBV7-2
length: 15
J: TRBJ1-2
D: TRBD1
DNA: TGTGCCAGCAGCCAGGGGGGACAGGGCCACTATGGCTACACCTTC
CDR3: CASSQGGQGHYGYTF

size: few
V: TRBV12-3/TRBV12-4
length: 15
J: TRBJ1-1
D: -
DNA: TGTGCCAGCACCGGCGAAAGGAGGAGGAGCACTGAAGCTTTCTTT
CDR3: CASTGERRRSTEAFF

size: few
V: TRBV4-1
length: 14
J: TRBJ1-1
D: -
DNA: TGCGCCAGCAGCGACAGCATAATGAACACTGAAGCTTTCTTT
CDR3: CASSDSIMNTEAFF

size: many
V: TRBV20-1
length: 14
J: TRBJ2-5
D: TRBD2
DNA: TGCAGTGCTAGGTTAGCGGGAGGTGTGGAGACCCAGTACTTC
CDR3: CSARLAGGVETQYF

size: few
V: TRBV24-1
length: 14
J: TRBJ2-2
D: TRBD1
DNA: TGTGCCACCGAGGGACAGGGTCCCACCGGGGAGCTGTTTTTT
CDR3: CATEGQGPTGELFF

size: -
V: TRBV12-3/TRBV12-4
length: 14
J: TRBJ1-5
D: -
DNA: TGTGCCAGCAGTCTTCGCCAGGGAGGCGAGCCCCAGCATTTT
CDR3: CASSLRQGGEPQHF

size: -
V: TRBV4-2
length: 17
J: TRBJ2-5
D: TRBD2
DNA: TGTGCCAGCAGCCAAGATGGACTAGCGGGAGGGCGGAAGACCCAGTACTTC
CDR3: CASSQDGLAGGRKTQYF

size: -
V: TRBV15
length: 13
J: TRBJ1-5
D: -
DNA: TGTGCCACCAGCAGAGAAGGAAAACGGCCCCAGCATTTT
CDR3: CATSREGKRPQHF

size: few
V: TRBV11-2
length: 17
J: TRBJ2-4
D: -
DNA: TGTGCCAGCAGCTTAGACTCGTGGGAGCAGGCCAAAAACATTCAGTACTTC
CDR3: CASSLDSWEQAKNIQYF

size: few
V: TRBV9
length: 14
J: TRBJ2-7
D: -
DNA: TGTGCCAGCAGCGCGGACACCAGCGGCTACGAGCAGTACTTC
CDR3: CASSADTSGYEQYF

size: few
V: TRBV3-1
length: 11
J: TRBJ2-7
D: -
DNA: TGTGCCAGCAGCGCTCTCAACGAGCAGTACTTC
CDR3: CASSALNEQYF

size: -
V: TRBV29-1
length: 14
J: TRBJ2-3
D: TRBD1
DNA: TGCAGCGCCAAAGCCGGGACAGGACACGATACGCAGTATTTT
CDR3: CSAKAGTGHDTQYF

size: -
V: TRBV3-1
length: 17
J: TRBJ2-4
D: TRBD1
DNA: TGTGCCAGCAGCCCGACCGGGACAGACATAGCCAAAAACATTCAGTACTTC
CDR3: CASSPTGTDIAKNIQYF

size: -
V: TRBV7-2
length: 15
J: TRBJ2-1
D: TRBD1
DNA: TGTGCCAGCAGCTTGGGACAGCTCTCCTACAATGAGCAGTTCTTC
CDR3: CASSLGQLSYNEQFF

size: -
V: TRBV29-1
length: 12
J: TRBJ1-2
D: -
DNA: TGCAGCGTTGGGGAGGGAGGCTATGGCTACATCTTC
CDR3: CSVGEGGYGYIF

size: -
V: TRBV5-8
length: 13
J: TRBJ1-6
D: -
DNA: TGTGCCAGCAGCTTGGTACGGAATTCACCCCTCCACTTT
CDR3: CASSLVRNSPLHF

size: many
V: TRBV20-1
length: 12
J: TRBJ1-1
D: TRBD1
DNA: TGCAGTGCTACGAGACAGGGCACTGAAGCTTTCTTT
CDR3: CSATRQGTEAFF